This entry lists 29 T cell receptor beta chains sequenced from one sample in a study of Ad26.COV2.S vaccination and SARS-CoV-2 variants. The protocol was immunoSEQ multiplex PCR, while the TCRdb copy is restricted to in-frame clones and leaves out a portion. The sample yields a few hundred thousand clones, 80% to 95% seen once. Treatment given: 19 received Ad26.COV2.S at low or high dose, single or two shots; several received placebo; per-sample allocation not given. Day 63 after the first vaccine or placebo injection was the time point for sampling. The sequencing used peripheral blood, collected in a trial of Ad26.COV2.S vaccine versus placebo. The receptor set was obtained from a person between 18 and 65 years old who received the Ad26.COV2.S COVID-19 vaccine or a placebo.

Of note for this clone: No conserved phenylalanine or tryptophan is present at the end of the CDR3, so a read error is the likely explanation. It is unclear where the CDR3 begins or ends on the DNA, so no DNA is shown, and the CDR3 is as TCRdb lists it. The rearrangement uses TRBV7-6 and TRBJ1-1. The germline gives CDR1 SGHVS, CDR2 FNYEAQ. The CDR3 adds up to 10 amino acids, both ends counted. CDR3 protein: CASSGTGDPD.

V usage is TRBV6-2 or TRBV6-3 and J usage is TRBJ2-4, with a tentative D call TRBD2 (7 bases). V shed 2 bases and J shed 0 bases, with 11 bases lying between them. CDR1 MNHEY and CDR2 SVGEGT come from the germline V gene. This CDR3 spans 16 amino acids. The CDR3 DNA sequence: TGTGCCAGCAGTTACGGGGGGGCTCAAGCCAAAAACATTCAGTACTTC. The encoded protein is CASSYGGAQAKNIQYF.

This chain links TRBV15 with TRBJ2-1; 10 nucleotides line up with TRBD1. V lost 9 bases, J lost 8 bases, and 19 bases stayed unmatched. The germline CDR1 and CDR2 sequences are LNHNV and YYDKDF (reference sequence). The length of the CDR3 is 17 residues. CDR3 nucleotide sequence: TGTGCCACTCAAATGCCGGGACAGGGGACGTCCCGGTATGAGCAGTTCTTC. This gives the protein CATQMPGQGTSRYEQFF.

The genes are TRBV6-6 and TRBJ2-1; no clear D gene. Germline V lookup: CDR1 MNHNY, CDR2 SVGAGI (reference sequence). This CDR3 comprises 15 residues. V gave up 5 bases and J gave up 1 base, with 12 bases separating them. The CDR3 sequence: CASSNPARSYNEQFF. The CDR3 DNA reads TGTGCCAGCAGTAACCCTGCGCGGTCCTACAATGAGCAGTTCTTC.

The gene calls are TRBV19 and TRBJ2-7; D tentatively reads TRBD1 or TRBD2 (7 bases each). V shed 4 bases and J shed 2 bases, with 12 bases lying between them. The CDR3 length is 14 residues. Germline V lookup: CDR1 LNHDA, CDR2 SQIVND (reference sequence). Written as DNA, the CDR3 is TGTGCCAGTAGTAGTGCAGGGGGGGCCTACGAGCAGTACTTC. This encodes CASSSAGGAYEQYF.

The chain couples TRBV28 to TRBJ2-7; TRBD2 agrees at 7 bases. The V segment lost 3 bases and the J segment 2 bases; nucleotides outside the gene matches: 7. CDR1 is MDHEN and CDR2 is SYDVKM in the germline V gene. This CDR3 has 15 residues. CDR3 loop: CASSFSGLGPYEQYF. The CDR3 DNA follows: TGTGCCAGCAGTTTTAGCGGACTAGGTCCCTACGAGCAGTACTTC.

This clone was counted a few times. This chain joins TRBV2 and TRBJ2-2; 7 nucleotides align to TRBD2. V shed 5 bases and J 4 bases; nucleotides not matched to a gene: 4. The germline V gene has CDR1 SNHLY and CDR2 FYNNEI. The length of the CDR3 is 14 residues. CDR3 DNA: TGTGCCAGCAGTCGGGACTATGTCACCGGGGAGCTGTTTTTT. Its translation: CASSRDYVTGELFF.

The sample holds one count of this clone. V gene TRBV5-6 combines with J gene TRBJ1-5; D is perhaps TRBD1 (5 bases). V dropped 5 bases and J dropped 10 bases, with 25 bases sitting between them. The CDR3 is 16 amino acids. CDR1 SGHDT and CDR2 YYEEEE come from the germline V gene. CDR3 sequence: CASSDSRDGLQKPQHF. CDR3 DNA sequence: TGTGCCAGCAGTGACTCAAGGGACGGTCTTCAAAAACCCCAGCATTTT.

The chain has TRBV5-1 and TRBJ1-3, with D possibly matching TRBD1 (6 bases). The V gene lost 4 bases and the J gene lost 1 base, with 18 bases spanning the gap. The CDR3 sequence is 17 residues long. Germline V gene sequence: CDR1 SGHRS, CDR2 YFSETQ. CDR3 in DNA: TGCGCCAGCAGCCCCCTAGGACAGCATCAATCTGGAAACACCATATATTTT. Translation gives CASSPLGQHQSGNTIYF.

The V call is TRBV7-2, the J call TRBJ1-3; D might be TRBD1 (5 bases). This CDR3 comprises 14 residues. Trimming took off 5 bases at V and 1 base at J, with 9 bases between the two ends. Germline V gene lookup returns CDR1 SGHTA and CDR2 FQGNSA. The CDR3 coding sequence is TGTGCCAGCAGCATAGGGGTGTCTGGAAACACCATATATTTT. Its protein product is CASSIGVSGNTIYF.

The chain recombines TRBV28 with TRBJ1-2; D is possibly TRBD1 (5 bases). This CDR3 has 15 amino acids. V was clipped by 2 bases and J by 4 bases, with 14 bases between them. Germline lookup yields CDR1 MDHEN and CDR2 SYDVKM. CDR3 DNA: TGTGCCAGCAGTTTACCAAGGGGCCTATTCTATGGCTACACCTTC. Translated, it gives CASSLPRGLFYGYTF.

The chain is built from TRBV7-8 and TRBJ2-5; D may be TRBD1 or TRBD2 (5 bases each). Germline CDR1 SGHVS, CDR2 FQNEAQ. V was shortened by 2 bases and J by 5 bases, with 15 bases between the two germline ends. CDR3 length equals 15 residues. The CDR3, as DNA: TGTGCCAGCAGCTTATTGCCTAGCAGGGAGGAGACCCAGTACTTC. This codes for CASSLLPSREETQYF.

To note about this clone: This CDR3 is also generated by other DNA sequences in the sample. The rearrangement joins TRBV18 to TRBJ2-7, with 10 nucleotides matching TRBD1. Germline V lookup: CDR1 KGHSH, CDR2 LQKENI. The CDR3 sequence is 14 residues long. With 3 bases clipped from V and 4 bases from J, the junction kept 3 bases outside the gene matches. The CDR3 loop reads CASSPPGQGYEQYF. In DNA form, the CDR3 reads TGTGCCAGCTCACCTCCGGGACAGGGGTACGAGCAGTACTTC.

This rearrangement joins TRBV4-3 to TRBJ1-6; no reliable D call. With 0 bases removed from V and 4 bases from J, the gap between germline ends came to 22 bases. This CDR3 is 20 amino acids long. Germline CDR1 reads LGHNA; CDR2 reads YSLEER. CDR3 coding DNA: TGCGCCAGCAGCCAAGACCACTATGTCGGATTGGGCCTTTATAATTCACCCCTCCACTTT. Its translation is CASSQDHYVGLGLYNSPLHF.

CDR3 sequence reads: CASSPRTGALYNEQFF. The CDR3 DNA follows: TGTGCCAGCAGCCCGCGGACGGGGGCCCTCTACAATGAGCAGTTCTTC. The V and J genes are TRBV7-6 and TRBJ2-1; perhaps D is TRBD1 or TRBD2 (6 bases each). This CDR3 spans 16 amino acids. Trimming left V 5 bases short and J 3 bases short, with 17 bases between. Germline CDR1 SGHVS, CDR2 FNYEAQ.

The chain uses TRBV5-1 and TRBJ1-6; 10 nucleotides align to TRBD1. The trim removed 4 bases at V and 9 bases at J, leaving 7 bases unmatched. CDR1 and CDR2 (germline): SGHRS, YFSETQ. CDR3 length: 15 amino acids. CDR3 in DNA: TGCGCCAGCAGCGGCAGGACAGGGGGATCTTCACCCCTCCACTTT. Protein sequence: CASSGRTGGSSPLHF. Full variable domain (rest looked up from reference TRBV5-1 and TRBJ1-6): KAGVTQTPRYLIKTRGQQVTLSCSPISGHRSVSWYQQTPGQGLQFLFEYFSETQRNKGNFPGRFSGRQFSNSRSEMNVSTLELGDSALYLCASSGRTGGSSPLHFGNGTRLTVT.

This clone was seen a single time. The chain recombines TRBV6-1 with TRBJ2-7, with 7 positions matching TRBD1. The V and J ends lost 6 bases and 1 base, in that order; junction bases with no gene match: 0. CDR3 length: 12 residues. The V gene's germline CDR1 is MNHNS and CDR2 SASEGT. CDR3 region: CASRTGSYEQYF. The CDR3 coding sequence is TGTGCCAGCAGGACAGGGTCCTACGAGCAGTACTTC.

The rearrangement joins TRBV5-6 to TRBJ1-1; D is unclear. The germline CDR1 and CDR2 sequences are SGHDT and YYEEEE. The CDR3 totals 16 residues. The V and J ends lost 4 bases and 1 base respectively, with 17 bases between them. The CDR3 sequence is CASSPVDRNPNTEAFF. In DNA form, the CDR3 reads TGTGCCAGCAGCCCCGTGGATCGCAACCCGAACACTGAAGCTTTCTTT.

The V gene is TRBV4-3, the J gene TRBJ2-7, with D perhaps TRBD1 or TRBD2 (5 bases each). The CDR3 loop spans 15 amino acids. V was clipped by 1 base and J by 4 bases, with 14 bases between them. CDR1 LGHNA and CDR2 YSLEER come from the germline V gene. CDR3 DNA: TGCGCCAGCAGCCAAGCTAAGGGGCCGGGGTACGAGCAGTACTTC. Translation gives CASSQAKGPGYEQYF.

A note on this clone: A much larger clone is a single base away; this may be a read error. The V and J genes are TRBV6-5 and TRBJ2-7; unclear D gene. The length of the CDR3 is 11 residues. From germline, CDR1 is MNHEY and CDR2 SVGAGI. CDR3 protein: CASSHSYEQYF. CDR3 in DNA: TGTGCCAGCAGTCACTCCTACGAGCAGTACTTC.

This chain uses TRBV7-2 with TRBJ1-1; D gene unclear. Germline V lookup: CDR1 SGHTA, CDR2 FQGNSA. The CDR3 consists of 14 residues. V was pared by 3 bases and J by 3 bases, with 11 bases between. The CDR3 loop reads CASSFGGRYTEAFF. The CDR3 DNA reads as TGTGCCAGCAGCTTCGGCGGACGGTACACTGAAGCTTTCTTT.

V gene TRBV2 combines with J gene TRBJ2-7, with 10 bases fitting TRBD1. The V segment lost 8 bases and the J segment 6 bases; nucleotides outside the gene matches: 10. CDR3 length: 14 amino acids. CDR1 is SNHLY, CDR2 FYNNEI, per germline. The CDR3: CASCPGTGVTEQYF. DNA for the CDR3: TGTGCCAGCTGCCCCGGGACAGGGGTTACCGAGCAGTACTTC.

This chain uses TRBV28 with TRBJ1-3; D uncertain. The ends were cut back, 5 bases at V and 4 bases at J, with 27 bases in the middle. The germline gives CDR1 MDHEN, CDR2 SYDVKM. This CDR3 has 19 amino acids. The CDR3 DNA sequence: TGTGCCAGCAGTCCTTTCTCGTGGGAGACGCGCCGCCGGGGAAACACCATATATTTT. As protein: CASSPFSWETRRRGNTIYF.

This sequence joins TRBV9 and TRBJ2-1, with TRBD2 matching over 7 bases. V shed 4 bases, J shed 2 bases, and the junction held 9 bases outside the gene matches. There are 16 residues in the CDR3. Germline V gene data show CDR1 as SGDLS and CDR2 as YYNGEE. CDR3 sequence (DNA): TGTGCCAGCAGCTCGCCGCGGGGGATCCCCTACAATGAGCAGTTCTTC. Protein product: CASSSPRGIPYNEQFF. Full variable domain (remainder filled in from reference TRBV9 and TRBJ2-1): DSGVTQTPKHLITATGQRVTLRCSPRSGDLSVYWYQQSLDQGLQFLIQYYNGEERAKGNILERFSAQQFPDLHSELNLSSLELGDSALYFCASSSPRGIPYNEQFFGPGTRLTVL.

V usage is TRBV13 and J usage is TRBJ1-1; D is unresolved. Trimming took 0 bases from V and 5 from J, leaving 7 bases between them. CDR3 length: 13 amino acids. Germline V lookup: CDR1 PRHDT, CDR2 FYEKMQ (reference sequence). CDR3 DNA sequence: TGTGCCAGCAGCTTAGGGTCGAAAACTGAAGCTTTCTTT. Its protein product is CASSLGSKTEAFF.

This chain links TRBV12-3 or TRBV12-4 with TRBJ1-1; D gene ambiguous. V lost 6 bases and J 11 bases, leaving 19 bases between the germline ends. This CDR3 is built from 13 residues. The CDR3 loop reads CASRDGWTATAFF. The CDR3 region has the DNA TGTGCCAGCAGGGATGGATGGACGGCAACGGCTTTCTTT.

The chain employs TRBV5-6 and TRBJ2-3; tentative D call: TRBD2 (5 bases). V was pared by 4 bases and J by 5 bases, with 14 bases between. The CDR3 consists of 14 residues. Germline CDR1 is SGHDT and CDR2 is YYEEEE. This chain's CDR3 is CASSQILGKDTQYF. CDR3 nucleotides: TGTGCCAGCAGCCAAATACTAGGGAAAGATACGCAGTATTTT.

V is TRBV6-6 and J is TRBJ2-1; D is unresolved. Germline V gene sequence: CDR1 MNHNY, CDR2 SVGAGI (reference sequence). This CDR3 is built from 15 residues. Trimming pared 2 bases from V and 1 base from J, leaving 9 bases between. The DNA of the CDR3 is TGTGCCAGCAGTTACCCCCTAGGATCCTACAATGAGCAGTTCTTC. Its translation is CASSYPLGSYNEQFF.

The chain employs TRBV5-1 and TRBJ2-3; D possibly corresponds to TRBD2 (6 bases). Trimming stripped 1 base from V and 2 bases from J, with 14 bases between. CDR1 is SGHRS, CDR2 YFSETQ, per germline. The CDR3 loop spans 16 amino acids. The CDR3 nucleotides are TGCGCCAGCAGCTTGCGTCGCGGGGTATCCACAGATACGCAGTATTTT. Its translation: CASSLRRGVSTDTQYF.